These T cell receptor beta chains were read from a single sample in a study of vaccination effects on CD4 cells after COVID-19. Their antigens are not known. The assay was immunoSEQ multiplex PCR, and TCRdb's table has in-frame clones only and misses some. The table includes around 30,000 clones, about 67% detected once. Sample: CD4+ T cells from PBMCs cultured with HCoV-NL63 spike peptides, taken after COVID-19 vaccination. These TCRs come from a human donor who received a COVID-19 vaccine. Both conserved end residues are trimmed from each CDR3.

v_gene: TRBV5-1
j_gene: TRBJ1-1
CDR3aa: ASSFSGTGFNTEAF

v_gene: TRBV18
j_gene: TRBJ2-3
CDR3aa: ASSPLSGAQY

v_gene: TRBV7-9
j_gene: TRBJ1-1
CDR3aa: ASSLAAGGEAF

v_gene: TRBV5-6
j_gene: TRBJ2-3
CDR3aa: ASSPGGGGPLGDTQY

v_gene: TRBV6-1
j_gene: TRBJ1-6
CDR3aa: ASSEVQGNSPLH

v_gene: TRBV19
j_gene: TRBJ2-7
CDR3aa: ASRVSGKSPYEQY

v_gene: TRBV2
j_gene: TRBJ2-2
CDR3aa: ASSLDREPGELF

v_gene: TRBV20-1
j_gene: TRBJ2-7
CDR3aa: SASKYEQY

v_gene: TRBV29-1
j_gene: TRBJ2-7
CDR3aa: SVRAETYEQY

v_gene: TRBV10-3
j_gene: TRBJ1-1
CDR3aa: ATTGTVNTEAF

v_gene: TRBV29-1
j_gene: TRBJ1-1
CDR3aa: SVGPQGPTEAF

v_gene: TRBV24-1
j_gene: TRBJ1-2
CDR3aa: ATSGSGFDYGYT

v_gene: TRBV4-1
j_gene: TRBJ1-1
CDR3aa: ASSQDPDVNTEAF

v_gene: TRBV18
j_gene: TRBJ1-3
CDR3aa: ASAIGAGNTIY

v_gene: TRBV13
j_gene: TRBJ2-5
CDR3aa: ASSLGPSGFQETQY

v_gene: TRBV16
j_gene: TRBJ1-4
CDR3aa: ASSPSSANEKLF

v_gene: TRBV27
j_gene: TRBJ2-1
CDR3aa: ASRGTPAGYYNEQF

v_gene: TRBV7-8
j_gene: TRBJ1-2
CDR3aa: ASSLGELGYGYT

v_gene: TRBV7-9
j_gene: TRBJ2-2
CDR3aa: ASSLAYTGELF

v_gene: TRBV9
j_gene: TRBJ1-3
CDR3aa: ASSVKGRHSGNTIY

v_gene: TRBV2
j_gene: TRBJ2-5
CDR3aa: ASSDSPGRQETQY

v_gene: TRBV12-5
j_gene: TRBJ2-1
CDR3aa: ASGRDHTYNEQF

v_gene: TRBV28
j_gene: TRBJ2-3
CDR3aa: ASSLAGGRTDTQY

v_gene: TRBV7-6
j_gene: TRBJ2-3
CDR3aa: ASSLGSQGRTDTQY

v_gene: TRBV19
j_gene: TRBJ2-7
CDR3aa: ASSDLQSSYEQY

v_gene: TRBV28
j_gene: TRBJ1-5
CDR3aa: ASSSGQGGNQPQH

v_gene: TRBV10-1
j_gene: TRBJ1-5
CDR3aa: ASTSRQGAKCSNQPQH

v_gene: TRBV5-1
j_gene: TRBJ2-3
CDR3aa: ASSISDHTDTQY

v_gene: TRBV5-1
j_gene: TRBJ1-6
CDR3aa: ASSEDRASGSPLH

v_gene: TRBV24-1
j_gene: TRBJ2-7
CDR3aa: ATSARNAYGQY

v_gene: TRBV6-5
j_gene: TRBJ1-6
CDR3aa: ASSYSGAYNSPLH

v_gene: TRBV5-1
j_gene: TRBJ2-7
CDR3aa: ASSLTGSGTYEQY

v_gene: TRBV27
j_gene: TRBJ2-1
CDR3aa: ASSFSRGLDEQF

v_gene: TRBV7-6
j_gene: TRBJ1-1
CDR3aa: ASSLPPGQTKAEAF

v_gene: TRBV5-1
j_gene: TRBJ2-2
CDR3aa: ASSLLDTNTGELF

v_gene: TRBV25-1
j_gene: TRBJ1-4
CDR3aa: ASSADYRVGKLF

v_gene: TRBV2
j_gene: TRBJ2-2
CDR3aa: ASSWTAGAPGELF

v_gene: TRBV14
j_gene: TRBJ2-5
CDR3aa: ASSRDSQETQY

v_gene: TRBV15
j_gene: TRBJ1-6
CDR3aa: ATSRTWGSPLH

v_gene: TRBV30
j_gene: TRBJ2-1
CDR3aa: AWRVAGGPLVEQF

v_gene: TRBV10-2
j_gene: TRBJ1-2
CDR3aa: ASSAQGSGYT

v_gene: TRBV7-2
j_gene: TRBJ1-6
CDR3aa: ASSPLSGSGGSGPLH

v_gene: TRBV10-2
j_gene: TRBJ1-3
CDR3aa: ASGLQGTGNTIY

v_gene: TRBV3-1/TRBV3-2
j_gene: TRBJ2-5
CDR3aa: ASGRGLAMETQY

v_gene: TRBV10-3
j_gene: TRBJ2-5
CDR3aa: AIKPTQLGPEETQY

v_gene: TRBV19
j_gene: TRBJ1-2
CDR3aa: ASSMQHRDWGYT

v_gene: TRBV5-6
j_gene: TRBJ2-1
CDR3aa: ASSLPLADSYNEQF

v_gene: TRBV10-3
j_gene: TRBJ1-3
CDR3aa: AILRGGFSGNTIY